A selection of T cell receptor beta chains follows, all from one sample in a study of Tregs in tolerant kidney transplant recipients. Using immunoSEQ multiplex PCR, the repertoire was profiled, and TCRdb retains in-frame clones only, with some absent. The repertoire holds more than 60,000 clones, with 70% to 90% as singletons. The sequencing used CD4+ T cells from blood, collected before the transplant. The receptors originated from a human donor who received a combined kidney and bone marrow transplant. The CDR3 runs from the conserved cysteine through the conserved F or W. The D gene is left open where the match is weak. Only part of the rows carry a size: once, few, many, or a class if the clone is expanded.

V gene: TRBV15; clone size: -; D gene: TRBD2; J gene: TRBJ2-1; CDR3 protein: CATGVAGGNYEQFF; CDR3 DNA: TGTGCCACCGGCGTAGCGGGAGGGAATTATGAGCAGTTCTTC
V gene: TRBV13; clone size: -; D gene: TRBD1; J gene: TRBJ1-4; CDR3 protein: CASSPRGQGEEKLFF; CDR3 DNA: TGTGCCAGCAGCCCGCGGGGACAGGGTGAAGAAAAACTGTTTTTT
V gene: TRBV10-3; clone size: -; D gene: TRBD2; J gene: TRBJ2-7; CDR3 protein: CATTPRTSGTNEQYF; CDR3 DNA: TGTGCCACGACCCCCCGGACTAGCGGGACGAACGAGCAGTACTTC
V gene: TRBV5-1; clone size: -; D gene: -; J gene: TRBJ2-5; CDR3 protein: CASSFSPSVETQYF; CDR3 DNA: TGCGCCAGCAGCTTCTCGCCTAGTGTTGAGACCCAGTACTTC
V gene: TRBV6-1; clone size: -; D gene: TRBD2; J gene: TRBJ2-1; CDR3 protein: CASRMTSGVYEQFF; CDR3 DNA: TGTGCCAGCAGAATGACTAGCGGGGTCTATGAGCAGTTCTTC
V gene: TRBV25-1; clone size: -; D gene: -; J gene: TRBJ1-1; CDR3 protein: CASSALGTLNTEAFF; CDR3 DNA: TGTGCCAGCAGTGCTTTAGGGACTTTGAACACTGAAGCTTTCTTT
V gene: TRBV15; clone size: -; D gene: -; J gene: TRBJ1-4; CDR3 protein: CATSRGPHEKLFF; CDR3 DNA: TGTGCCACCAGCAGAGGGCCCCATGAAAAACTGTTTTTT
V gene: TRBV7-2; clone size: -; D gene: TRBD1; J gene: TRBJ1-3; CDR3 protein: CASSYLRDRSSGNTIYF; CDR3 DNA: TGTGCCAGCAGCTACCTCCGGGACAGGAGCTCTGGAAACACCATATATTTT
V gene: TRBV28; clone size: -; D gene: -; J gene: TRBJ2-7; CDR3 protein: CASSFGGLDAAEQYF; CDR3 DNA: TGTGCCAGCAGTTTCGGGGGGCTAGATGCTGCCGAGCAGTACTTC
V gene: TRBV18; clone size: few; D gene: -; J gene: TRBJ1-4; CDR3 protein: CASSPGTGDEKLFF; CDR3 DNA: TGTGCCAGCTCACCAGGGACTGGGGATGAAAAACTGTTTTTT
V gene: TRBV2; clone size: -; D gene: -; J gene: TRBJ1-1; CDR3 protein: CASKDPFTASNTEAFF; CDR3 DNA: TGTGCCAGCAAGGATCCTTTTACAGCTTCGAACACTGAAGCTTTCTTT
V gene: TRBV5-1; clone size: -; D gene: TRBD2; J gene: TRBJ2-1; CDR3 protein: CASSTGLAGGLNEQFF; CDR3 DNA: TGCGCCAGCAGCACCGGACTAGCGGGAGGTTTAAATGAGCAGTTCTTC
V gene: TRBV27; clone size: -; D gene: -; J gene: TRBJ1-5; CDR3 protein: CASSPRGSQPQHF; CDR3 DNA: TGTGCCAGCAGTCCGCGGGGGTCTCAGCCCCAGCATTTT
V gene: TRBV28; clone size: -; D gene: -; J gene: TRBJ1-5; CDR3 protein: CASSLPPRENQPQHF; CDR3 DNA: TGTGCCAGCAGTTTACCCCCCAGGGAAAATCAGCCCCAGCATTTT
V gene: TRBV19; clone size: -; D gene: TRBD2; J gene: TRBJ2-3; CDR3 protein: CASSIDRGRGTNTQYF; CDR3 DNA: TGTGCCAGTAGTATAGATCGCGGGAGGGGTACGAATACGCAGTATTTT
V gene: TRBV5-4; clone size: -; D gene: -; J gene: TRBJ2-2; CDR3 protein: CASSPPTATTGELFF; CDR3 DNA: TGTGCCAGCAGCCCCCCGACAGCAACAACCGGGGAGCTGTTTTTT
V gene: TRBV6-6; clone size: -; D gene: -; J gene: TRBJ2-1; CDR3 protein: CASSYTGYEQFF; CDR3 DNA: TGTGCCAGCAGCTATACAGGGTATGAGCAGTTCTTC
V gene: TRBV7-2; clone size: -; D gene: TRBD2; J gene: TRBJ2-7; CDR3 protein: CASSYETSGIYEQYF; CDR3 DNA: TGTGCCAGCAGCTACGAGACTAGCGGGATATACGAGCAGTACTTC
V gene: TRBV18; clone size: few; D gene: TRBD1; J gene: TRBJ2-7; CDR3 protein: CASSPGTVNPGQYF; CDR3 DNA: TGTGCCAGCTCCCCCGGGACAGTCAACCCGGGGCAGTACTTC
V gene: TRBV7-3; clone size: -; D gene: -; J gene: TRBJ2-1; CDR3 protein: CASSLTPTDPGNEQFF; CDR3 DNA: TGTGCCAGCAGCTTAACGCCCACTGACCCGGGGAATGAGCAGTTCTTC
V gene: TRBV28; clone size: -; D gene: -; J gene: TRBJ2-5; CDR3 protein: CASSLPRARQETQYF; CDR3 DNA: TGTGCCAGCAGCCTACCGAGGGCCAGGCAAGAGACCCAGTACTTC
V gene: TRBV10-3; clone size: -; D gene: -; J gene: TRBJ2-7; CDR3 protein: CAISDVASSYEQYF; CDR3 DNA: TGTGCCATCAGTGATGTCGCGAGCTCCTACGAGCAGTACTTC
V gene: TRBV18; clone size: -; D gene: TRBD2; J gene: TRBJ2-1; CDR3 protein: CASSLLAGTYNEQFF; CDR3 DNA: TGTGCCAGCTCGCTACTAGCGGGAACCTACAATGAGCAGTTCTTC
V gene: TRBV28; clone size: -; D gene: TRBD1; J gene: TRBJ2-1; CDR3 protein: CATHRDRGSDEQFF; CDR3 DNA: TGTGCCACCCACCGGGACAGGGGGTCGGATGAGCAGTTCTTC
V gene: TRBV7-7; clone size: -; D gene: -; J gene: TRBJ2-3; CDR3 protein: CASSEGSVFPSTDTQYF; CDR3 DNA: TGTGCTAGCAGCGAGGGTTCGGTCTTTCCGAGCACAGATACGCAGTATTTT
V gene: TRBV10-3; clone size: -; D gene: TRBD1; J gene: TRBJ1-5; CDR3 protein: CAISESRQGAFGQPQHF; CDR3 DNA: TGTGCCATCAGTGAGTCGAGACAGGGGGCATTCGGGCAGCCCCAGCATTTT
V gene: TRBV28; clone size: -; D gene: -; J gene: TRBJ2-1; CDR3 protein: CATIRREYNEQFF; CDR3 DNA: TGTGCCACCATCCGCCGGGAATACAATGAGCAGTTCTTC
V gene: TRBV19; clone size: once; D gene: -; J gene: TRBJ2-5; CDR3 protein: CASSAVRGLGQETQYF; CDR3 DNA: TGTGCCAGTAGCGCCGTGAGAGGGTTGGGCCAAGAGACCCAGTACTTC
V gene: TRBV2; clone size: -; D gene: -; J gene: TRBJ2-7; CDR3 protein: CASSAWTPSYEQYF; CDR3 DNA: TGTGCCAGCAGTGCTTGGACACCCTCCTACGAGCAGTACTTC
V gene: TRBV2; clone size: -; D gene: TRBD2; J gene: TRBJ2-3; CDR3 protein: CASSAMGSGSTDTQYF; CDR3 DNA: TGTGCCAGCAGCGCGATGGGTAGCGGGAGCACAGATACGCAGTATTTT
V gene: TRBV18; clone size: once; D gene: -; J gene: TRBJ2-7; CDR3 protein: CASSPDSLGEQYF; CDR3 DNA: TGTGCCAGCTCACCGGACAGCCTCGGGGAGCAGTACTTC
V gene: TRBV14; clone size: -; D gene: TRBD2; J gene: TRBJ2-1; CDR3 protein: CASSPRLAANEQFF; CDR3 DNA: TGTGCCAGCAGCCCGAGACTAGCGGCCAATGAGCAGTTCTTC
V gene: TRBV28; clone size: -; D gene: -; J gene: TRBJ2-7; CDR3 protein: CASTPVGEWASYEQYF; CDR3 DNA: TGTGCCAGCACCCCCGTCGGGGAGTGGGCCTCCTACGAGCAGTACTTC
V gene: TRBV27; clone size: -; D gene: TRBD1; J gene: TRBJ1-5; CDR3 protein: CASSSGGQPLSNQPQHF; CDR3 DNA: TGTGCCAGCAGCTCCGGGGGACAGCCCCTGAGCAATCAGCCCCAGCATTTT
V gene: TRBV27; clone size: -; D gene: TRBD1; J gene: TRBJ2-3; CDR3 protein: CASSLRTGSDTQYF; CDR3 DNA: TGTGCCAGCAGTTTACGGACAGGTTCAGATACGCAGTATTTT
V gene: TRBV5-1; clone size: once; D gene: TRBD1; J gene: TRBJ2-2; CDR3 protein: CASSQGQGAGELFF; CDR3 DNA: TGCGCCAGCAGCCAGGGACAGGGGGCCGGGGAGCTGTTTTTT
V gene: TRBV4-1; clone size: -; D gene: -; J gene: TRBJ2-1; CDR3 protein: CASSQVGPSYNEQFF; CDR3 DNA: TGCGCCAGCAGCCAAGTCGGTCCCTCCTACAATGAGCAGTTCTTC
V gene: TRBV2; clone size: -; D gene: -; J gene: TRBJ1-2; CDR3 protein: CASSEFEANYGYTF; CDR3 DNA: TGTGCCAGCAGTGAGTTTGAAGCGAACTATGGCTACACCTTC
V gene: TRBV28; clone size: -; D gene: TRBD2; J gene: TRBJ2-1; CDR3 protein: CASSDGRRGAEQFF; CDR3 DNA: TGTGCCAGCAGTGATGGGCGGCGGGGGGCTGAGCAGTTCTTC
V gene: TRBV5-1; clone size: -; D gene: -; J gene: TRBJ2-1; CDR3 protein: CASSLDGGSYNEQFF; CDR3 DNA: TGCGCCAGCAGCTTGGACGGGGGCTCCTACAATGAGCAGTTCTTC
V gene: TRBV30; clone size: once; D gene: -; J gene: TRBJ1-4; CDR3 protein: CAWDRRGGEKLFF; CDR3 DNA: TGTGCCTGGGATCGGAGGGGAGGCGAAAAACTGTTTTTT